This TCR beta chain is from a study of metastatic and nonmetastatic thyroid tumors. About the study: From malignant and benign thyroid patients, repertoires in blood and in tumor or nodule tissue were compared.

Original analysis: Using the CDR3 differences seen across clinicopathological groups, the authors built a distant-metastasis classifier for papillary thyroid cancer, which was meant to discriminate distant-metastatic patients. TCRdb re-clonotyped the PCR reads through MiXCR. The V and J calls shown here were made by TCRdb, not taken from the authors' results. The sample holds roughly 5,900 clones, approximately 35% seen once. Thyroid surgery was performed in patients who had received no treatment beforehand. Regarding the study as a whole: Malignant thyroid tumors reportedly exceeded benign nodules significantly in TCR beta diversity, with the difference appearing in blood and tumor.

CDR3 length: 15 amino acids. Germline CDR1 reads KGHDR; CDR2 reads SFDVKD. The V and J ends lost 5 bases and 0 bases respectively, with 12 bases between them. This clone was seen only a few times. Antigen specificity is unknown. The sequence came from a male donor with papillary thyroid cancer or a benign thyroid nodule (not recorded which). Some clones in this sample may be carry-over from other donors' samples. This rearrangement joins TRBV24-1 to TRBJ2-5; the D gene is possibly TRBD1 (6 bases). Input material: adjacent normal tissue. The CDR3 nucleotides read TGTGCCACCAGTGGGGGGCAGGCCTACCAAGAGACCCAGTACTTC. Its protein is CATSGGQAYQETQYF.